The 3 T cell receptor beta chains presented below share a single source sample, sequenced in a study of blood T cell repertoires in COVID-19. Here immunoSEQ multiplex PCR was the method, and the copy in TCRdb shows in-frame clones only, minus some. Of tens of thousands of clones in the sample, about 89% were seen once. Sequenced material: peripheral blood. These TCRs come from a human donor with acute or convalescent COVID-19. The donor label of this sample is uncertain.

The V call is TRBV5-1, the J call TRBJ2-5; the match to TRBD2 covers 9 bases. Per germline, CDR1 SGHRS and CDR2 YFSETQ. The CDR3 has 15 amino acids. Germline trimming cut 1 base from V and 3 bases from J; bases unmatched to any gene: 4. CDR3 residues: CASSLYSGGKETQYF. The CDR3, as DNA: TGCGCCAGCAGCTTGTACAGCGGGGGGAAAGAGACCCAGTACTTC.

This clone was recorded once. V gene TRBV28 combines with J gene TRBJ1-2; 10 bases agree with TRBD1. Germline trimming cut 7 bases from V and 12 bases from J; bases unmatched to any gene: 11. Germline V gene sequence: CDR1 MDHEN, CDR2 SYDVKM. CDR3 length: 13 residues. The CDR3 protein is CASTYPGTGDHTF. In DNA form, the CDR3 reads TGTGCCAGCACCTATCCCGGGACAGGGGACCACACCTTC.

This chain links TRBV11-2 with TRBJ1-1; D might be TRBD1 (5 bases). V was trimmed by 8 bases and J by 4 bases, leaving 14 bases between them. Germline V gene lookup returns CDR1 SGHAT and CDR2 FQNNGV. The CDR3 spans 13 residues. The CDR3 DNA follows: TGTGCCAGCCTGGGGCAGGGTACCACTGAAGCTTTCTTT. Translating it yields CASLGQGTTEAFF.